This T cell receptor (beta chain) was observed in a study of T-cell reconstitution after alpha-beta-depleted transplantation in children. This clonotype was found a few times. Unique molecular identifiers tagged the TCRbeta library. TCRdb re-called the PCR reads through MiXCR, storing one row per CDR3 protein. The sample holds about 340,000 distinct CDR3 sequences; about a tenth are singletons and the top ten take about 2.3%. This CDR3 spans 16 amino acids. Trimming cost V 1 base and J 7 bases, with 16 bases left between them. Germline V gene sequence: CDR1 LGHDT, CDR2 YNNKEL (reference sequence). The TCR originated in a human donor who donated a stem cell graft to a child with acute lymphoblastic leukemia. This chain joins TRBV3-1 and TRBJ1-4; maybe TRBD1 (6 bases). The source material was PBMCs from the stem cell graft donor, sampled from the stem cell graft. As DNA, the CDR3 is TGTGCCAGCAGCCAAGTACGGACAGAGGGTGGTGAAAAACTGTTTTTT. As protein: CASSQVRTEGGEKLFF.